This TCR beta chain was found in a study of blood T cells in healthy people across ages. Study outcomes and limitations: Roughly linearly, TCR beta diversity per million T cells fell as age increased.

On this clonotype: Its antigen is still unknown.

Alongside a J-beta primer mix, a sample-barcoded 5' primer served in a second PCR lasting about 7 to 12 cycles. TCRdb redid the calling of the 5' RACE reads with MiXCR, one entry per CDR3 protein. The table shows 650,000 to 1,000,000 distinct CDR3 sequences, with about 37% occurring only once. The V end was cut by 3 bases, the J end by 10 bases, with 7 bases between. CDR1 and CDR2 (germline): DFQATT, SNEGSKA (reference sequence). This CDR3 spans 11 amino acids. Isolation recovered at least 6 million PBMCs from every sample. This TCR was recovered from a young man in good health. This rearrangement joins TRBV20-1 to TRBJ1-6; D is uncertain. Source material: blood. The DNA for the CDR3 is TGCAGTGCTAGGCGTGGATCACCCCTCCACTTT. Protein sequence: CSARRGSPLHF.